This TCR beta chain was obtained from a study of CD8+ T cells in alopecia areata. Study-wide results and limits: Lesional scalp exceeded normal scalp in clonality, especially in alopecia totalis/universalis. Tofacitinib significantly reduced both scalp clonality and expanded CD8+ clones among the top 100.

This clone was recorded only once. No antigen is known for it. As to treatment: oral pan-JAK inhibitor, 5-10 mg twice daily. PBMCs yielded sorted CD4+ and CD8+ T cells. Sequencing relied on a cDNA template that was reverse transcribed from extracted RNA. Profiling relied on immunoSEQ multiplex PCR, and the TCRdb table lists in-frame clones only, not all of them. The table records 150,000 to 200,000 clones, just under 65% of them present only once. J gave up 5 bases and V 7 bases, and 9 bases lay outside the gene matches. The CDR3 contains 13 residues. Germline lookup yields CDR1 SQVTM and CDR2 ANQGSEA. The TCR was taken from a human donor with alopecia areata. The chain joins TRBV29-1 to TRBJ1-1; TRBD1 agrees at 8 bases. Sequenced material: CD4+ T cells sorted from blood, taken around week 50, from a patient treated with tofacitinib. The CDR3 nucleotides are TGCAGCGCGAGACAGGGGTCGAGGACTGAAGCTTTCTTT. This codes for CSARQGSRTEAFF.